This T cell receptor (beta chain) was found in a study of T cells after yellow fever vaccination (dated by TCRdb to 2018 to 2020). Context from the whole study: The SMART-Seq v4 Ultra Low Input RNA kit was used to prepare libraries from fractions with low cell numbers. Two healthy male donors made up the cohort, one aged 18 to 30 years and the other aged 30 to 39 years. To follow T-cell clones before and after primary and booster YFV17D yellow fever vaccination, bulk TCR alpha and beta repertoires were sequenced over time. Blood was collected at multiple timepoints before and after primary and secondary immunization, and bulk PBMC replicates and cell subsets were isolated. On the study overall, not on this receptor specifically: A small share of clonotypes was detected in both CD4 and CD8 compartments, with the overlap likely arising from convergent recombination. FACS-sorted repertoires could contain abundant contaminating clonotypes from the bulk population, so computational filtering was required. Only a couple of donors were included in the study, so the extent to which the findings can be generalized is limited. The secondary T-cell response was weaker than the primary response but faster, peaking on day 5 instead of day 15. After the booster, most clones that had expanded after primary vaccination were detected again (around 97% of CD4 and around nine tenths of CD8), suggesting broad maintenance of memory.

The treatment or condition label corresponds to: live attenuated yellow fever vaccine strain. Two biological replicates of bulk PBMCs were collected at each blood-draw timepoint. PBMCs were isolated from peripheral blood using a standard Ficoll-Paque protocol. RNA was extracted with TriZol from bulk PBMCs, CD4 and CD8 fractions, and dextramer-positive and dextramer-negative fractions. As concerns this clonotype: What antigen it recognizes has not been identified. No much larger clonotype is one base removed from it; base qualities were not supplied.

From the germline V gene, CDR1 is SGHVS and CDR2 is FNYEAQ. For this chain, trimming is 7 bases at the V end and 7 bases at the J end, and the number of junction bases without a gene match is 3. From the cysteine up to the phenylalanine, the CDR3 has a length of 12 residues. The kept DNA is CDR3 alone, 36 bases in frame from the first base. Synthesis of TCR cDNA relied on 5'RACE template switching, a step that introduced a universal primer site along with unique molecular identifiers. cDNA synthesis was primed from both the TCR alpha and TCR beta constant segments. Two PCR steps were used to amplify libraries, with sample barcodes and sequencing adapters being added in the second step. Sequencing of libraries was done on Illumina HiSeq 2500 (2x100 bp) or NovaSeq (2x150 bp). In the original analysis: Demultiplexing of reads and collapsing into UMI consensus sequences were performed with MIGEC, and V(D)J alignment was carried out with MiXCR. Vaccine-responding clonotypes were defined with edgeR using replicate PBMC samples, requiring FDR below 0.01 and a log2 fold change above 5 up to day 15. CD4 or CD8 identity was assigned to each bulk clonotype according to whether the clonotype was present at higher abundance in the sequenced CD4 repertoire or the sequenced CD8 repertoire. TCRdb's own reprocessing of the public reads used fastp at Q25 and MiXCR and kept productive beta chains. Here each entry gathers all rows of one CDR3 protein and keeps the most common genes and DNA. These V and J calls are TCRdb output, not the study's own analysis. The sample table records 500,000 to 700,000 distinct CDR3 sequences; 15% to 20% of these occur just once. Together, the top ten hold approximately 15% of the sample.

The V and J genes are TRBV7-6 and TRBJ2-1, with 8 bases in between that match TRBD2. This TCR derives from a man aged 30 to 45 who received the YFV17D yellow fever vaccine. The sequencing here drew on PBMCs, taken 15 days after the yellow fever booster vaccination. The CDR3 in this case is CASTSSGNEQFF. At the DNA level, the sequence is TGTGCCAGCACCTCTAGCGGGAATGAGCAGTTCTTC. Reference TRBV7-6 and TRBJ2-1 proteins supply the regions before and after the CDR3; the full variable domain is: GAGVSQSPRYKVTKRGQDVALRCDPISGHVSLYWYRQALGQGPEFLTYFNYEAQQDKSGLPNDRFSAERPEGSISTLTIQRTEQRDSAMYRCASTSSGNEQFFGPGTRLTVL.